This is a list of T cell receptor beta chains from one sample in a study of T cell changes during pregnancy in multiple sclerosis. Here immunoSEQ multiplex PCR was the method, and the copy in TCRdb shows in-frame clones only, minus some. This table holds more than 80,000 clones, 85% to 95% found once. The sample consisted of peripheral blood, taken after pregnancy. The receptors stem from a female donor with multiple sclerosis, enrolled in a pregnancy study. Both conserved end residues are trimmed from each CDR3.

J: TRBJ2-1; V: TRBV7-8; CDR3: ASSLGLGDYNEQF
J: TRBJ2-3; V: TRBV9; CDR3: ASSVVGLGESQY
J: TRBJ2-7; V: TRBV7-9; CDR3: ASSGASGYSYEQY
J: TRBJ2-6; V: TRBV30; CDR3: AWSVWTGGYSGANVLT
J: TRBJ1-5; V: TRBV6-5; CDR3: ASSLTGDQPQH
J: TRBJ2-1; V: TRBV4-1; CDR3: ASSQDGLAVGPQF
J: TRBJ2-3; V: TRBV6-1; CDR3: ASTPMRSTDTQY
J: TRBJ1-2; V: TRBV9; CDR3: ASSVEGQGDYGYT
J: TRBJ1-5; V: TRBV19; CDR3: ASIAMPRQNSNQPQH
J: TRBJ2-1; V: TRBV28; CDR3: ASSLSVYNEQF
J: TRBJ1-5; V: TRBV5-8; CDR3: ASSPGTGLGQPQH
J: TRBJ2-1; V: TRBV2; CDR3: AVVTYNEQF
J: TRBJ1-1; V: TRBV5-1; CDR3: ASSLLTGENTEAF
J: TRBJ2-3; V: TRBV4-2; CDR3: ASSPAGGGRTDTQY
J: TRBJ2-5; V: TRBV5-1; CDR3: ASSWAGAEETQY
J: TRBJ2-5; V: TRBV15; CDR3: ATSRDVQETQY
J: TRBJ2-1; V: TRBV19; CDR3: ASSMRGYEQF
J: TRBJ1-6; V: TRBV11-2; CDR3: ASSPGQVNSPLH
J: TRBJ2-7; V: TRBV27; CDR3: ASSLLAGGPGEQY
J: TRBJ1-6; V: TRBV19; CDR3: ASSNGQEPRAPLH
J: TRBJ1-5; V: TRBV19; CDR3: ASRRVGGNQPQH
J: TRBJ1-5; V: TRBV19; CDR3: ASQRGGGQPQH
J: TRBJ2-1; V: TRBV15; CDR3: ATSPLQSRNEQF
J: TRBJ2-1; V: TRBV28; CDR3: ASRLAASYNEQF
J: TRBJ2-7; V: TRBV18; CDR3: ASSLLGGTGTSYEQY
J: TRBJ2-5; V: TRBV6-1; CDR3: ASSVLWETQY
J: TRBJ2-7; V: TRBV6-5; CDR3: ASSPRGPGYEQY
J: TRBJ1-1; V: TRBV11-2; CDR3: ASSLVSGSEAF
J: TRBJ2-7; V: TRBV7-2; CDR3: ASSLSRGEEQY
J: TRBJ1-2; V: TRBV9; CDR3: ASSPRDTIYGYT
J: TRBJ1-1; V: TRBV13; CDR3: ASSRTGPLNTEAF
J: TRBJ2-7; V: TRBV7-2; CDR3: ASTSREQY
J: TRBJ1-1; V: TRBV5-6; CDR3: ASRERVRGPNTEAF
J: TRBJ2-6; V: TRBV28; CDR3: ASSLGTGLSGANVLT
J: TRBJ2-1; V: TRBV7-8; CDR3: ASSPSHNEQF
J: TRBJ1-6; V: TRBV13; CDR3: ASSLGPGDSPLH
J: TRBJ1-3; V: TRBV19; CDR3: ASRTLDREGGNTIY
J: TRBJ1-5; V: TRBV6-1; CDR3: ASTERGRNQPQH
J: TRBJ1-4; V: TRBV19; CDR3: ASSSTGKEKLF
J: TRBJ2-7; V: TRBV29-1; CDR3: SVEVGTGGHEQY
J: TRBJ2-7; V: TRBV30; CDR3: AWRGLAGAQY
J: TRBJ2-5; V: TRBV7-3; CDR3: ASSSTGTETQY
J: TRBJ2-3; V: TRBV6-4; CDR3: ASSEAGGSSDTQY
J: TRBJ2-1; V: TRBV19; CDR3: ASSMPAGPRLSEQF
J: TRBJ1-6; V: TRBV7-3; CDR3: ASSLSRPGADSPLH
J: TRBJ2-7; V: TRBV5-4; CDR3: ASSISPGEAYEQY
J: TRBJ2-7; V: TRBV5-1; CDR3: ASSLGTFVSYEQY
J: TRBJ1-1; V: TRBV19; CDR3: ASGTGENTEAF
J: TRBJ1-2; V: TRBV2; CDR3: ASKEGAGYGYT
J: TRBJ1-3; V: TRBV7-8; CDR3: ASSLVEITIRTNTIY
J: TRBJ2-7; V: TRBV10-3; CDR3: AIGTDSYEQY
J: TRBJ2-7; V: TRBV5-6; CDR3: ASSSRTSGPYEQY
J: TRBJ2-3; V: TRBV6-1; CDR3: ASIGGVSTDTQY